These T cell receptor beta chains were read from a single sample in a study of CD8+CD57+ T cells in acquired aplastic anemia. TCRdb reanalysed the reads using MiXCR and keeps one entry per CDR3 protein. In the table there are a few hundred thousand distinct CDR3 sequences, roughly a third of which are singletons. Sequenced material: sorted CD4+, CD8+, or CD8+CD57+ T cells (not recorded which) from PBMCs. These receptors all come from a human donor with aplastic anemia. CDR3s include the opening cysteine and the closing phenylalanine or tryptophan. Each record gives: J gene, D gene, clone size, V gene, CDR3 protein, CDR3 DNA. A D gene is named only where the DNA matches it firmly. Expanded clones get a size class; other rows say once, few or many, or leave the size out.

j_call: TRBJ2-1
d_call: TRBD2
clone_size: .
v_call: TRBV19
cdr3_aa: CASGVAGRRKNEQFF
cdr3_nt: TGTGCCAGTGGGGTAGCGGGACGACGAAAAAATGAGCAGTTCTTC

j_call: TRBJ2-3
d_call: .
clone_size: many
v_call: TRBV9
cdr3_aa: CASSVAAGASTDTQYF
cdr3_nt: TGTGCCAGCAGCGTAGCGGCGGGGGCTAGCACAGATACGCAGTATTTT

j_call: TRBJ2-5
d_call: .
clone_size: many
v_call: TRBV2
cdr3_aa: CASTERETQYF
cdr3_nt: TGTGCCAGCACCGAACGGGAGACCCAGTACTTC

j_call: TRBJ2-7
d_call: TRBD1
clone_size: few
v_call: TRBV5-1
cdr3_aa: CASSLGSRGQHEQYF
cdr3_nt: TGCGCCAGCAGCTTGGGATCCAGGGGGCAGCACGAGCAGTACTTC

j_call: TRBJ2-7
d_call: .
clone_size: many
v_call: TRBV7-3
cdr3_aa: CASSSSSGLGEYEQYF
cdr3_nt: TGTGCCAGCAGCTCCTCATCCGGGCTAGGTGAATACGAGCAGTACTTC

j_call: TRBJ1-2
d_call: TRBD1
clone_size: few
v_call: TRBV3-1
cdr3_aa: CASSQARGGNNYGYTF
cdr3_nt: TGTGCCAGCAGCCAAGCCAGGGGGGGTAATAACTATGGCTACACCTTC

j_call: TRBJ2-7
d_call: TRBD2
clone_size: .
v_call: TRBV10-3
cdr3_aa: CAISEPGTRNEQYF
cdr3_nt: TGTGCCATCAGTGAGCCAGGGACTAGGAACGAGCAGTACTTC

j_call: TRBJ1-2
d_call: .
clone_size: many
v_call: TRBV29-1
cdr3_aa: CSAADRAGGYTF
cdr3_nt: TGCAGCGCCGCGGACCGGGCCGGCGGCTACACCTTC

j_call: TRBJ1-1
d_call: .
clone_size: .
v_call: TRBV4-2
cdr3_aa: CASSRAGTANTEAFF
cdr3_nt: TGTGCCAGCAGCCGAGCCGGGACGGCGAACACTGAAGCTTTCTTT

j_call: TRBJ2-7
d_call: TRBD2
clone_size: .
v_call: TRBV27
cdr3_aa: CASSLPTSGRMFSYEQYF
cdr3_nt: TGTGCCAGCAGTTTACCCACTAGCGGGAGAATGTTCTCCTACGAGCAGTACTTC

j_call: TRBJ2-2
d_call: .
clone_size: many
v_call: TRBV24-1
cdr3_aa: CATSDPGPTGELFF
cdr3_nt: TGTGCCACCAGTGATCCCGGGCCCACCGGGGAGCTGTTTTTT